This record covers a single TCR beta chain. Its antigen is still unknown. Base qualities are not at hand, and no much larger clone is one base apart. The TCR beta CDR3 regions were amplified from RNA transcripts. For the first round of RT-PCR on the TCR CDR3, the HTBI primer set was used together with the Qiagen OneStep RT-PCR kit. Libraries were constructed in a second round of multiplex PCR, after which size selection and purification were carried out. Libraries were sequenced paired-end with 100 bp reads on an Illumina HiSeq2000. As for the original processing: SOAPnuke was used to process the raw data, with reads discarded if the reads contained adapters or uncalled bases, had a mean Phred below 15, or lacked an exact constant-primer or identifier match. High-quality paired reads were merged with COPE v1.2.5, and unique nucleotide sequences were defined as clonotypes. MiTCR v1.1 was used to align clonotypes to the IMGT TRBV, TRBD and TRBJ reference segments. The analysis was restricted to V-J combinations with a frequency above 0.0001, which together covered just over 99% of the repertoires. The TCS score was defined as the ratio of F50 (clonal expansion) to E x V (chaos), calculated using BLOSUM62-based TCRdist between CDR3 peptides within each V-J. Welch's t-statistics and random forest reduced around 520 V-J features to 13, which were used in a naive Bayes classifier (R e1071). TCRdb reanalyzed the raw reads on its own, using fastp at Q25 for trimming and MiXCR for clone calling, and kept in-frame beta chains. Each CDR3 protein gets just one entry, which takes the most common genes and DNA from the rows behind it. The V and J calls come from TCRdb's annotation, not from the publication. The sample yields 470,000 or so distinct CDR3 sequences; roughly 20% were counted once. Less than 30% of the sample lies in the top ten.

This specimen comes from a study of T cells in Graves' hyperthyroidism and ophthalmopathy (dated by TCRdb to the late 2010s). In terms of the full investigation: Peripheral blood was collected at initial diagnosis, before any treatment. An independent validation cohort of fewer than 20 hyperthyroidism patients and some 15 patients who later progressed to ophthalmopathy tested prospective prediction of ophthalmopathy. Once sampling was done, hyperthyroidism patients were given methimazole at a starting dose of 30 mg daily, whereas ophthalmopathy patients were given high-dose intravenous methylprednisolone. According to the paper, TCR Vbeta CDR3 sequencing was carried out on over 130 peripheral blood samples, which came from about 45 ophthalmopathy, some 73 hyperthyroidism and some 17 progressor patients. The 100 discovery patients were randomly split 7:3 into training and test sets. To identify TCR V-J signatures that set the groups apart, the researchers used a discovery cohort of about a hundred patients, made up of fewer than 50 with Graves' ophthalmopathy and some 58 with stable Graves' hyperthyroidism. The study also compared thyroid tissue and blood T-cell repertoires from more than five Graves' hyperthyroidism patients.

Unmatched junction bases come to 6, with V trimmed by 3 bases and J by 1 base. From a lookup of the germline V gene, CDR1 and CDR2 are SGDLS and YYNGEE. The CDR3 measures 16 amino acids from cysteine to phenylalanine. Only the CDR3 region is kept as DNA, spanning 48 bases read in frame from base 1. Graves' hyperthyroidism was defined as stable when no progression to ophthalmopathy occurred over 18 months of follow-up. The hyperthyroidism patients were between 18 and 65 years old and newly diagnosed, with a disease duration of less than 2 months. Patients with uncontrolled infections, other autoimmune diseases, pregnancy or lactation were excluded. Diagnoses relied on clinical symptoms, serum thyroxine and TRAb, thyroid ultrasound and orbital computed tomography. Ficoll-Paque density gradient centrifugation was used to isolate PBMCs from about 10 ml of fresh peripheral blood. Total RNA was extracted using Trizol reagent, and RNA quality was assessed on an Agilent 2100 Bioanalyzer.

Findings and caveats that apply to the study as a whole: Sample size was not statistically predetermined, and blinding of investigators to group allocation was not performed. During validation, the model predicted progression to ophthalmopathy a median of around 6 months ahead of onset, with more than 60% sensitivity and 72.22% specificity. Ophthalmopathy was separated from stable hyperthyroidism by a 13 V-J signature model, with over 85% sensitivity and approximately 81% specificity obtained in cross-validation and 80%/75% obtained in testing. Blood samples also contained most of the expanded thyroid clonotypes (frequency above 0.001), which suggests that blood repertoires may reflect thyroid immune responses.

The clonotype was recovered from a man between 18 and 29 years old with Graves' hyperthyroidism. Rearrangement joined TRBV9 to TRBJ2-5, and 10 junction bases match TRBD1. The specimen sequenced was blood. Read as DNA, the sequence is TGTGCCAGCAGCGCAGCCGGGACAGGGGTCCAAGAGACCCAGTACTTC. Translated, it gives CASSAAGTGVQETQYF.